The 14 T cell receptor beta chains below were found in one sample sequenced in a study of T-cell memory formation after mild COVID-19. MiXCR, run by TCRdb on the 5' RACE reads, gives a single entry per CDR3 protein. The table includes under 600,000 distinct CDR3 sequences, approximately 21% detected once. Sequenced: PBMCs or a T cell subset sorted from them (not recorded which). The receptor source for this set is an adult woman who had mild COVID-19 (a few samples of this study predate the infection). Cell type and time point are not known.

The gene calls are TRBV12-3 or TRBV12-4 and TRBJ2-7; 8 bases align to TRBD1. The CDR3 spans 13 residues. V shed 5 bases and J 6 bases; nucleotides not matched to a gene: 6. The CDR3, as DNA: TGTGCCAGCAGTCCCAGGACAGGGCCCGAGCAGTACTTC. It codes for CASSPRTGPEQYF.

At least ten counts were recorded for this clonotype. This sequence joins TRBV20-1 and TRBJ2-3, with 7 bases matching TRBD1. The CDR3 totals 17 residues. J lost 3 bases, V lost 1 base, and 13 bases had no gene match. CDR1 DFQATT and CDR2 SNEGSKA come from the germline V gene (reference sequence). The CDR3 sequence: CSARGVYVGGRTDTQYF. DNA of the CDR3: TGCAGTGCTAGAGGGGTTTATGTAGGGGGCAGGACAGATACGCAGTATTTT.

This clonotype turned up a few times. The rearrangement uses TRBV12-3 or TRBV12-4 and TRBJ2-7, with 7 bases aligning to TRBD2. J gave up 6 bases and V 6 bases, and 8 bases lay outside the gene matches. There are 13 residues in the CDR3. The CDR3 region is CASSPGLVGEQYF. The CDR3 region has the DNA TGTGCCAGCAGCCCCGGACTAGTCGGCGAGCAGTACTTC.

This chain uses TRBV24-1 with TRBJ2-3, with 9 bases identical to TRBD1. V shed 8 bases, J shed 4 bases, and the junction held 9 bases outside the gene matches. The CDR3 has 15 amino acids. Germline lookup yields CDR1 KGHDR and CDR2 SFDVKD. The CDR3 DNA is TGTGCCACCAAGAAGGGACAGGGTCGTCCAGATACGCAGTATTTT. It yields the protein CATKKGQGRPDTQYF.

The rearrangement links TRBV7-9 to TRBJ2-6; D not resolved. Trimming took off 2 bases at V and 0 bases at J, with 11 bases between the two ends. Germline CDR1 reads SEHNR; CDR2 reads FQNEAQ (reference sequence). The CDR3 is 17 residues long. CDR3 sequence (DNA): TGTGCCAGCAGCTTAAGTCCCCGGGCCTCTGGGGCCAACGTCCTGACTTTC. This sequence encodes CASSLSPRASGANVLTF.

In its sample, this clonotype was seen a few times. This rearrangement joins TRBV9 to TRBJ2-5; 7 bases are shared with TRBD2. From germline, CDR1 is SGDLS and CDR2 YYNGEE. The CDR3 length is 16 residues. The trim removed 0 bases at V and 1 base at J, leaving 6 bases unmatched. CDR3 protein: CASSVEWRGTQETQYF. DNA for the CDR3: TGTGCCAGCAGCGTAGAGTGGCGGGGGACCCAAGAGACCCAGTACTTC.

This clonotype came up a few times. The V call is TRBV20-1, the J call TRBJ1-2, with D hard to call. This CDR3 has 12 amino acids. Trimming took 3 bases from V and 1 from J, leaving 6 bases between them. CDR1 DFQATT and CDR2 SNEGSKA come from the germline V gene (reference sequence). In DNA, the CDR3 is TGCAGTGCTAGTGAACGTAACTATGGCTACACCTTC. The encoded protein is CSASERNYGYTF.

This clonotype has a handful of counts. DNA of the CDR3: TGCGCCAGCAGCCAAGGGACCGGAGGGCCTTTCTTT. Translation: CASSQGTGGPFF. The J gene is TRBJ1-1, the V gene TRBV4-1; no reliable D call. This CDR3 has 12 residues. The germline V gene encodes CDR1 MGHRA and CDR2 YSYEKL. V was clipped by 1 base and J by 12 bases, with 12 bases between them.

V and J are TRBV19 and TRBJ2-7; 7 nucleotides line up with TRBD1. With V trimmed by 9 bases and J by 5 bases, 13 bases remained unmatched. Per germline, CDR1 LNHDA and CDR2 SQIVND (reference sequence). The CDR3 loop spans 14 amino acids. The CDR3 nucleotides read TGTGCCAGCAAAGGAGAGGGGGCGGTCAACGAGCAGTACTTC. Translation gives CASKGEGAVNEQYF.

The chain has TRBV7-9 and TRBJ2-3; D might be TRBD2 (5 bases). The germline CDR1 and CDR2 sequences are SEHNR and FQNEAQ (reference sequence). V was shortened by 11 bases and J by 0 bases, with 12 bases between the two germline ends. This CDR3 contains 13 residues. CDR3 in amino acids: CAGRLRSTDTQYF. DNA for the CDR3: TGTGCCGGACGACTAAGGAGCACAGATACGCAGTATTTT.

This clonotype was seen once. This chain joins TRBV7-9 and TRBJ2-3; no clear D. Trimming stripped 5 bases from V and 5 bases from J, with 11 bases between. The CDR3 spans 13 residues. Looked up from germline, CDR1 is SEHNR and CDR2 is FQNEAQ (reference sequence). CDR3 coding DNA: TGTGCCAGCAGCCCTGAATCGGTAGATACGCAGTATTTT. This encodes CASSPESVDTQYF.

V usage is TRBV7-2 and J usage is TRBJ2-1, with D perhaps TRBD1 (5 bases). There are 16 residues in the CDR3. From germline, CDR1 is SGHTA and CDR2 FQGNSA. The V end was cut by 4 bases, the J end by 5 bases, with 18 bases between. This CDR3 is CASSWGLGRRNNEQFF. CDR3 DNA: TGTGCCAGCAGCTGGGGCCTGGGCCGGAGAAACAATGAGCAGTTCTTC.

This rearrangement joins TRBV4-1 to TRBJ2-3; 11 bases are a match to TRBD2. This CDR3 comprises 18 residues. The J segment lost 0 bases and the V segment lost 1 base, leaving 6 bases of the junction unmatched. Germline CDR1 MGHRA, CDR2 YSYEKL. The CDR3, as DNA: TGCGCCAGCAGCCAAGGACTAGCGGGGTTACTTAGCACAGATACGCAGTATTTT. Its protein is CASSQGLAGLLSTDTQYF.

The rearrangement links TRBV12-3 or TRBV12-4 to TRBJ1-6; D gene uncertain. V lost 2 bases to trimming and J lost 6 bases, with 8 bases between them. The CDR3 consists of 14 residues. This CDR3 is CASSLRTLNSPLHF. Here the CDR3 DNA reads TGTGCCAGCAGTTTAAGGACCCTTAATTCACCCCTCCACTTT.